Shown below are 14 T cell receptor beta chains from a single sample sequenced in a study of PD-L1 blockade in urothelial cancer. Sequenced by immunoSEQ multiplex PCR; TCRdb stores in-frame clones only, minus some. There are fewer than 25,000 clones in the sample; approximately 88% occur only once, and approximately 3% lies in the top ten. Sequencing used PBMCs, obtained around atezolizumab (anti-PD-L1) treatment. The receptors shown here come from a man aged 50 to 60 with urothelial cancer.

The chain is built from TRBV18 and TRBJ1-2, with 10 positions matching TRBD1. With V trimmed by 2 bases and J by 4 bases, 10 bases remained unmatched. There are 17 residues in the CDR3. Germline V gene sequence: CDR1 KGHSH, CDR2 LQKENI. The CDR3 spells CASSPLGPGQGRYGYTF. CDR3 coding DNA: TGTGCCAGCTCACCATTGGGCCCGGGACAGGGGCGCTATGGCTACACCTTC.

The V gene is TRBV5-1, the J gene TRBJ2-3; 15 bases are shared with TRBD2. The CDR3 totals 17 residues. J was trimmed by 2 bases and V by 3 bases; bases with no gene match: 4. CDR1 and CDR2 from the germline V gene are SGHRS and YFSETQ. The CDR3 nucleotides are TGCGCCAGCAGCTCGGGACTAGCGGGGGGATTCACAGATACGCAGTATTTT. It yields the protein CASSSGLAGGFTDTQYF. The variable domain in full, with the rest retrieved from reference TRBV5-1 and TRBJ2-3, is KAGVTQTPRYLIKTRGQQVTLSCSPISGHRSVSWYQQTPGQGLQFLFEYFSETQRNKGNFPGRFSGRQFSNSRSEMNVSTLELGDSALYLCASSSGLAGGFTDTQYFGPGTRLTVL.

In this sample, this clone turned up a few times. The chain has TRBV5-6 and TRBJ2-4, with D possibly TRBD2 on 6 matching bases. Deletions cut 4 bases from V and 0 bases from J, with 17 bases between. The germline CDR1 and CDR2 sequences are SGHDT and YYEEEE. The CDR3 spans 17 residues. This chain's CDR3 is CASSRKGGSLAKNIQYF. The CDR3 coding sequence is TGTGCCAGCAGCCGTAAGGGAGGATCCTTAGCCAAAAACATTCAGTACTTC.

The V and J genes are TRBV7-3 and TRBJ2-2, with 14 bases that match TRBD2. CDR3 size: 21 residues. V lost 2 bases and J lost 0; bases outside the gene matches: 11. Germline CDR1 SGHTA, CDR2 FQGTGA. The chain's CDR3 is CASSLFRPGLAGATNTGELFF. For the CDR3, the DNA is TGTGCCAGCAGCTTATTCCGGCCGGGACTAGCGGGGGCGACGAACACCGGGGAGCTGTTTTTT. Full variable domain (outside the CDR3, taken from reference TRBV7-3 and TRBJ2-2): GAGVSQTPSNKVTEKGKYVELRCDPISGHTALYWYRQSLGQGPEFLIYFQGTGAADDSGLPNDRFFAVRPEGSVSTLKIQRTERGDSAVYLCASSLFRPGLAGATNTGELFFGEGSRLTVL.

This CDR3 is CASSLFWTGSSYEQYF. The CDR3 DNA reads TGTGCCAGCAGCTTATTCTGGACAGGGAGCTCCTACGAGCAGTACTTC. The chain couples TRBV11-1 to TRBJ2-7; 8 nucleotides agree with TRBD1. Germline-derived CDR1 and CDR2 are SGHAT and FQDESV (reference sequence). V gave up 2 bases and J gave up 0 bases; unmatched junction bases: 6. The CDR3 is made up of 16 amino acids.

The chain combines TRBV4-1 with TRBJ2-7; a possible D gene is TRBD2 (6 bases). From germline, CDR1 is MGHRA and CDR2 YSYEKL. The V gene lost 0 bases and the J gene lost 3 bases, with 18 bases spanning the gap. There are 17 residues in the CDR3. The CDR3 DNA is TGCGCCAGCAGCCAAGATCCAGGTGAGGACTATAGCTACGAGCAGTACTTC. Amino acid sequence: CASSQDPGEDYSYEQYF.

The gene calls are TRBV6-5 and TRBJ2-6, with 7 nucleotides matching TRBD2. The CDR3 runs 16 residues. Germline-derived CDR1 and CDR2 are MNHEY and SVGAGI. Trimming at V came to 4 bases and at J to 2 bases, leaving 5 bases not matched to a gene. In DNA, the CDR3 is TGTGCCAGCAGTTGGGAGGGAGGGGCTGGGGCCAACGTCCTGACTTTC. As protein: CASSWEGGAGANVLTF.

The chain has TRBV6-5 and TRBJ1-6; TRBD1 agrees at 7 bases. V shed 3 bases and J 7 bases; nucleotides not matched to a gene: 9. Per the germline V gene, CDR1 is MNHEY and CDR2 is SVGAGI. This CDR3 is 16 amino acids long. The CDR3 protein is CASSYRLGQKNSPLHF. In DNA form, the CDR3 reads TGTGCCAGCAGTTATCGTTTGGGACAGAAAAATTCACCCCTCCACTTT.

The chain uses TRBV28 and TRBJ2-6; D gene unclear. Germline CDR1 and CDR2: MDHEN and SYDVKM. V was trimmed by 4 bases and J by 7 bases, leaving 14 bases between them. This CDR3 comprises 15 residues. CDR3 DNA: TGTGCCAGCAGTTCTTCCCAGGCCCAAGCCAACGTCCTGACTTTC. Translated, it gives CASSSSQAQANVLTF.

This clone was counted a few times. The chain has TRBV19 and TRBJ1-1; D may be TRBD1 (5 bases). In germline, CDR1 is LNHDA, CDR2 SQIVND (reference sequence). V was cut by 6 bases and J by 5 bases, with 16 bases left in between. This CDR3 has 14 amino acids. The CDR3 loop reads CASRITGGRTEAFF. CDR3 coding DNA: TGTGCCAGTAGGATCACTGGGGGGAGGACTGAAGCTTTCTTT. Using reference TRBV19 and TRBJ1-1 for the parts outside the CDR3, the full variable domain is DGGITQSPKYLFRKEGQNVTLSCEQNLNHDAMYWYRQDPGQGLRLIYYSQIVNDFQKGDIAEGYSVSREKKESFPLTVTSAQKNPTAFYLCASRITGGRTEAFFGQGTRLTVV.

This clone appeared a single time. The chain links TRBV28 to TRBJ2-7; TRBD1 matches at 10 bases. Germline V CDR1 and CDR2: MDHEN, SYDVKM. The J segment lost 4 bases and the V segment lost 3 bases, leaving 12 bases of the junction unmatched. The CDR3 sequence is 17 residues long. In DNA form, the CDR3 reads TGTGCCAGCAGTTTTTATTTGGGACAGGGGTCAAGGTACGAGCAGTACTTC. This gives the protein CASSFYLGQGSRYEQYF.

The chain joins TRBV5-4 to TRBJ2-7, with TRBD2 identical over 14 bases. Trimming at V came to 3 bases and at J to 3 bases, leaving 2 bases not matched to a gene. Germline CDR1 SGHNT, CDR2 YYREEE (reference sequence). The CDR3 sequence is 15 residues long. DNA of the CDR3: TGTGCCAGCAGCTCGGGACTAGCGGGAGTCTACGAGCAGTACTTC. Translation: CASSSGLAGVYEQYF.

This chain uses TRBV11-2 with TRBJ2-5, with 8 positions matching TRBD2. Germline V gives CDR1 SGHAT, CDR2 FQNNGV. This CDR3 is built from 17 residues. V trimming: 7 bases; J trimming: 4 bases; junction bases outside the gene matches: 17. Here the CDR3 DNA reads TGTGCCAGCAACGCAAACGGGGGGGGCGGGATTGGAGAGACCCAGTACTTC. Translation gives CASNANGGGGIGETQYF.

The V gene is TRBV15, the J gene TRBJ2-3; TRBD1 might be the D (6 bases). This CDR3 is built from 16 residues. Germline V gene lookup returns CDR1 LNHNV and CDR2 YYDKDF (reference sequence). V lost 6 bases to trimming and J lost 0 bases, with 16 bases between them. CDR3 coding DNA: TGTGCCACCAGACCCCACGAGGACAGTAGCACAGATACGCAGTATTTT. This sequence encodes CATRPHEDSSTDTQYF.